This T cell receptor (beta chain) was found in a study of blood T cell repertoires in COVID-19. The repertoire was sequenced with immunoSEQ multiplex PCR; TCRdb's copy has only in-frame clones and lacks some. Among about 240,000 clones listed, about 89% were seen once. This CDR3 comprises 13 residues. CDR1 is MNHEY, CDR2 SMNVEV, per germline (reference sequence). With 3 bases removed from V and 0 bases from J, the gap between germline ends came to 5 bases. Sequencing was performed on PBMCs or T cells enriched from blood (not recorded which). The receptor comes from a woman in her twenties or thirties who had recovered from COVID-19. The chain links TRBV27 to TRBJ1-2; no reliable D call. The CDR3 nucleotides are TGTGCCAGCAGTTTCAGTACTAACTATGGCTACACCTTC. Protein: CASSFSTNYGYTF.